The present T cell receptor beta chain was sequenced within a study of blood T cell repertoires in COVID-19. Study details: There were acute and convalescent COVID-19 samples, and they came from the United States, Italy and Spain.

The CDR3 consists of 16 residues. In germline, CDR1 is SNHLY, CDR2 FYNNEI. Trimming took 4 bases from V and 2 from J; bases not matched to a gene: 7. Per the study methods: The authors estimated nucleated cell counts from reference gene primer amplification. Repertoires were generated with immunoSEQ multiplex PCR, while TCRdb's copy carries only in-frame clones and drops some. Clonal size and the V and J genes are those of that table, whereas D and trimming came from the DNA. The sample has 210,000 or so clones, 84% seen once. The TCR comes from a woman aged 45-65 years with active or convalescent COVID-19. Source material: peripheral blood. This chain links TRBV2 with TRBJ1-5; 8 nucleotides align to TRBD1. CDR3 sequence: CASSVLQTGGNQPQHF. The DNA for the CDR3 is TGTGCCAGCAGTGTCCTTCAGACAGGGGGCAATCAGCCCCAGCATTTT.